This TCR beta chain originates from a study of control samples from healthy donors and cancer patients. V shed 6 bases and J shed 7 bases, with 24 bases lying between them. Germline CDR1 is MDHEN and CDR2 is SYDVKM. The CDR3 runs 16 residues. The data were produced by immunoSEQ multiplex PCR, yet TCRdb's version contains in-frame clones alone and is incomplete. The data contain around 50,000 clones, 85% to 95% of them singletons. This TCR was recovered from a young man in good health. Sequencing was done on a sample of blood. V and J are TRBV28 and TRBJ1-2; perhaps TRBD1 as D (5 bases). The chain's CDR3 is CASRISGHSRGSGYTF. DNA of the CDR3: TGTGCCAGCAGGATATCTGGACACTCACGGGGCAGTGGCTACACCTTC.